Here is one T cell receptor (beta chain) with its context. Its specificity is unknown. One entry per CDR3 protein results from TCRdb running MiXCR on the RT-PCR reads. There are more than 400,000 distinct CDR3 sequences in the sample; around 7.7% occur only once, and around 13% lies in the top ten. This sample was taken from a study of response to subunit inactivated influenza vaccine. Study outcomes and limitations: It was suggested by the authors that few new T cells are recruited by each seasonal influenza vaccination.

Germline CDR1 is DFQATT and CDR2 is SNEGSKA (reference sequence). The CDR3 is 16 amino acids. The V end lost 0 bases, the J end lost 4 bases, and 18 bases lay between the germline ends. This TCR was recovered from a man aged 45-69 years who received an inactivated influenza vaccine. Specimen: PBMCs from blood, collected around 25 months after vaccination. This chain links TRBV20-1 with TRBJ1-1, with D possibly TRBD1 on 5 matching bases. Here the CDR3 reads CSARDLPGRGSTEAFF. CDR3 nucleotide sequence: TGCAGTGCTAGAGATCTTCCGGGAAGGGGTAGCACTGAAGCTTTCTTT.